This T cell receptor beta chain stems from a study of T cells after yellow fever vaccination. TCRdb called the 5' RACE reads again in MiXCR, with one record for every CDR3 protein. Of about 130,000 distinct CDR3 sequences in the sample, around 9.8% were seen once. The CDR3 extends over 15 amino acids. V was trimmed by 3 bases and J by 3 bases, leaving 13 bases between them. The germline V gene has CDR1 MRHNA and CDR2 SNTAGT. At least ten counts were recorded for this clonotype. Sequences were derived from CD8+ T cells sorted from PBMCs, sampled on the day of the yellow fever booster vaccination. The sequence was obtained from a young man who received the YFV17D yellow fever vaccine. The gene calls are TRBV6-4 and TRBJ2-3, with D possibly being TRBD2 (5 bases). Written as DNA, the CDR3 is TGTGCCAGCAGTGAATCACTAGAAAGGACAGATACGCAGTATTTT. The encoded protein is CASSESLERTDTQYF.